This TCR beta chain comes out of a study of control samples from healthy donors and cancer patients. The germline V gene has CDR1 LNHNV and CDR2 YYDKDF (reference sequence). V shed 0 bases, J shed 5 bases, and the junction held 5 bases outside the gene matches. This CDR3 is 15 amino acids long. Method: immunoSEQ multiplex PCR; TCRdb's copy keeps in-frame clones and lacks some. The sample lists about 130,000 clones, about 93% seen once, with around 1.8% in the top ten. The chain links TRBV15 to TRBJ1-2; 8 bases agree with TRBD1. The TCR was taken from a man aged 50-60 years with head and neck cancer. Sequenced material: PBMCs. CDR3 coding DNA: TGTGCCACCAGCAGAGATGTACAGGGGGGTTATGGCTACACCTTC. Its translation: CATSRDVQGGYGYTF.